The source of this T cell receptor beta chain is a study of blood T cell repertoires in COVID-19. Background on the study: There were acute and convalescent COVID-19 samples, and they came from the United States, Italy and Spain.

As originally analysed: Amplification of reference gene primers provided the estimated nucleated cell counts. Assay: immunoSEQ multiplex PCR; the TCRdb copy retains only in-frame clones and omits some. V and J calls plus clone size are reproduced from that table; the DNA served to infer D and trimming. The sample carries around 41,000 clones, around 86% recorded once. The germline V gene has CDR1 SGHRS and CDR2 YFSETQ. Unmatched junction bases numbered 8, after V lost 4 bases and J lost 5 bases. This CDR3 is 15 amino acids long. The chain joins TRBV5-1 to TRBJ2-5, with TRBD2 identical over 10 bases. The source is an elderly woman with acute or convalescent COVID-19. Sequenced input: peripheral blood. The CDR3 DNA reads as TGCGCCAGCAGCCCGCTAGCGGGGGCGAGGGAGACCCAGTACTTC. Its protein is CASSPLAGARETQYF.